This TCR beta chain derives from a study of CD8+ T cells in alopecia areata. Investigators isolated RNA and reverse transcribed it into cDNA to act as the sequencing template. This table comes from immunoSEQ multiplex PCR, and its TCRdb copy is limited to in-frame clones, with some not included. The table records about 200,000 clones, 56% of them present only once. As concerns this clone: The target antigen is unknown.

Findings and caveats of the study: Scalp specimens additionally yield sequences from normal skin's resident alphabeta T cells. Lesional scalp, especially alopecia totalis/universalis, showed higher clonality than normal scalp. Possibly as an HLA-related effect, TCR sharing across patients appeared less clear than in mice.

PBMCs provided sorted CD4+ and CD8+ T cells. CDR1 and CDR2 from the germline V gene are SEHNR and FQNEAQ (reference sequence). This CDR3 is built from 14 residues. Trimming removed 1 base from V and 7 bases from J; junction bases left unmatched: 5. This sequence joins TRBV7-9 and TRBJ2-7; 9 nucleotides match TRBD2. The source material was CD8+ T cells sorted from blood. The TCR sequence derives from a human donor in good health. The CDR3 region has the DNA TGTGCCAGCAGCTTAGGGGGACTAGCAGATGAGCAGTACTTC. The encoded protein is CASSLGGLADEQYF.